This TCR beta chain is from a study of Ad26.COV2.S vaccination and SARS-CoV-2 variants. Sequenced by immunoSEQ multiplex PCR; TCRdb stores in-frame clones only, minus some. The repertoire holds about 410,000 clones, about 88% seen once, with around 1.9% in the top ten. Germline CDR1 and CDR2: SEHNR and FQNEAQ (reference sequence). The CDR3 is made up of 15 amino acids. V lost 0 bases, J lost 2 bases, and 3 bases stayed unmatched. Treatment denoted: 15 to 20 received Ad26.COV2.S at low or high dose, single or two shots; several received placebo; per-sample allocation not given. Each sample was drawn 63 days after the first injection (of vaccine or placebo).

The sequence was obtained from a person between 18 and 65 years old who received the Ad26.COV2.S COVID-19 vaccine or a placebo. This chain connects TRBV7-9 to TRBJ1-2; 7 bases fit TRBD1. This material consisted of peripheral blood, taken in a trial of Ad26.COV2.S vaccine versus placebo. The CDR3 DNA follows: TGTGCCAGCAGCTTAGCGGGACAGACAAACTATGGCTACACCTTC. This codes for CASSLAGQTNYGYTF.